This T cell receptor (beta chain) was identified in a study of blood T cell repertoires in COVID-19. About the study: The samples span acute and convalescent COVID-19 from the United States, Italy and Spain. Nucleic acid was either cDNA or gDNA, and it came from T cells, B-cell-depleted T cells, or PBMCs.

There are a few counts of this clone. The length of the CDR3 is 15 residues. Germline assignment: CDR1 SGHKS and CDR2 YYEKEE (reference sequence). Deletions cut 2 bases from V and 2 bases from J, with 11 bases between. Sequencing was performed with immunoSEQ multiplex PCR; in TCRdb, only in-frame clones are kept and a portion is missing. The sample records 180,000 or so clones, about 85% being singletons. This clonotype was obtained from a woman aged 60-75 years with acute or convalescent COVID-19. This chain links TRBV5-5 with TRBJ1-5; TRBD1 is a possible D gene (6 bases). Sequencing used peripheral blood. CDR3 DNA sequence: TGTGCCAGCAGCTTACAGGGAATTGGCAATCAGCCCCAGCATTTT. It codes for CASSLQGIGNQPQHF.